The sequence of this TCR beta chain was determined in a study of T cells expressing NK-cell markers. For the study at large: Sorted CD3+CD56+NKG2C+, CD3+CD56+NKG2C- and CD3+CD56-NKG2C+ T cells supplied TCR beta repertoires.

In regard to this clonotype: Antigen: not known.

CDR1 is SGHVS and CDR2 is FQNEAQ in the germline V gene. This CDR3 is 12 amino acids long. Broader study findings: NKG2C+ dominant clonotype frequencies in six donors were roughly 1.0-7.5% of CD8+ T cells.

Production of TCR beta cDNA relied on 5'RACE template switching with UMIs. For each CDR3 protein, TCRdb gives one entry from its re-call of the 5' RACE reads, without DNA. The sample holds over 100,000 distinct CDR3 sequences. This receptor was taken from a woman between 18 and 70 years old in good health. V and J are TRBV7-8 and TRBJ1-1. The sample was blood T cells: a sorted CD56 or NKG2C T cell subset, CD4+ or CD8+ T cells, or bulk PBMC T cells (not recorded which). CDR3 sequence: CASSWVRTEAFF.